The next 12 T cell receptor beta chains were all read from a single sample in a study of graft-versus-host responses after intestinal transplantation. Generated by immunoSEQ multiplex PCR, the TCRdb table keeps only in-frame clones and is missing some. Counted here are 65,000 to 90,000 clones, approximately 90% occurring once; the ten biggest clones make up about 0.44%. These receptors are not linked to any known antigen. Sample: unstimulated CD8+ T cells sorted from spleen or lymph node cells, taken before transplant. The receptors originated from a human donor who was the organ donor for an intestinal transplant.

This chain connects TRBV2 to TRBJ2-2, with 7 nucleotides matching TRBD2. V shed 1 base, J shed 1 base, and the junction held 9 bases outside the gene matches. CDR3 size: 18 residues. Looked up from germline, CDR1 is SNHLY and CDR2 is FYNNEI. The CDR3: CASSEGLRRGGNTGELFF. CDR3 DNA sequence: TGTGCCAGCAGTGAAGGGTTGAGGCGCGGGGGGAACACCGGGGAGCTGTTTTTT.

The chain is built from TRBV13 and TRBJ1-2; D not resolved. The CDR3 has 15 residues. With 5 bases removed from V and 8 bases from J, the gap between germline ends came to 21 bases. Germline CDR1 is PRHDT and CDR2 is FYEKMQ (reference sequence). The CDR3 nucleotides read TGTGCCAGCAGCCGCCGGCCTAGGAGTTCTTGGGGCTACACCTTC. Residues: CASSRRPRSSWGYTF.

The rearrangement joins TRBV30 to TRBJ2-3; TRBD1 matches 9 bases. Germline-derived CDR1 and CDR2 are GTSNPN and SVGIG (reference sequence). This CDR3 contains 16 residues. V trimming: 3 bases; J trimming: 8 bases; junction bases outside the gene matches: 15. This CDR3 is CAWRHRDRDFRGTQYF. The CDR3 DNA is TGTGCCTGGAGACACCGGGACAGGGATTTTCGGGGTACGCAGTATTTT.

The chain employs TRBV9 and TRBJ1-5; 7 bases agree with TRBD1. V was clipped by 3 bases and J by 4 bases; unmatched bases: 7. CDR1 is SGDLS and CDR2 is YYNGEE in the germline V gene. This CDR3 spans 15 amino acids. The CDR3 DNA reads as TGTGCCAGCAGCGCCTGGGACAGCCCGAATCAGCCCCAGCATTTT. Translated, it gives CASSAWDSPNQPQHF.

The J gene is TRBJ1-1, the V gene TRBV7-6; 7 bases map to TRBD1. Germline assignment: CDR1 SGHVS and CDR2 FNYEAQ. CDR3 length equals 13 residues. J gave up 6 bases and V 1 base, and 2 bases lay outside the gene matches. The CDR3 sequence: CASSLGRGPEAFF. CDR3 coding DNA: TGTGCCAGCAGCTTAGGAAGGGGGCCTGAAGCTTTCTTT.

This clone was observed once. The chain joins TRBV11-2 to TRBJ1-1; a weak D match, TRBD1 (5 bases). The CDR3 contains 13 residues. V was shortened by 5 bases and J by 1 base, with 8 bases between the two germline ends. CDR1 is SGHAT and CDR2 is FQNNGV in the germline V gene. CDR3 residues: CASSPTGNTEAFF. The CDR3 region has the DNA TGTGCCAGCAGCCCTACAGGGAACACTGAAGCTTTCTTT.

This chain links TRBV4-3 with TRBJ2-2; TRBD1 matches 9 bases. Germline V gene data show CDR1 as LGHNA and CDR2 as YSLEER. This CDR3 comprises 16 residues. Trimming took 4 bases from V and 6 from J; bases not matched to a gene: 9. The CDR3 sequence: CASSPGTGNLAGELFF. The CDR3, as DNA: TGCGCCAGCAGCCCAGGGACAGGGAATCTGGCCGGGGAGCTGTTTTTT.

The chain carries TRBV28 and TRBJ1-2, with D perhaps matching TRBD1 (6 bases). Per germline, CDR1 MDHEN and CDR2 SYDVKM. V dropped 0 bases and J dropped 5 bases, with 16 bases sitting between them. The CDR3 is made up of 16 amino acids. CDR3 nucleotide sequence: TGTGCCAGCAGTTTATGCCATCTGACAGGTGATTATGGCTACACCTTC. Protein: CASSLCHLTGDYGYTF.

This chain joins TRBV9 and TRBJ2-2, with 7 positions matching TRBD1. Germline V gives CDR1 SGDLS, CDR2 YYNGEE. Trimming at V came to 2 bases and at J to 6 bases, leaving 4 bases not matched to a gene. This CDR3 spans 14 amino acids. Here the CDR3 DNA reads TGTGCCAGCAGCGTCACCACAGGGGCCGGGGAGCTGTTTTTT. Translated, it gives CASSVTTGAGELFF.

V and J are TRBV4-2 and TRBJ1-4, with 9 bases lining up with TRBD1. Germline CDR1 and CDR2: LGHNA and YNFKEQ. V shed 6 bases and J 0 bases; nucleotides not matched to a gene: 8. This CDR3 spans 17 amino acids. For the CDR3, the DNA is TGTGCCAGCAGTCCCCGGACAGGGGAGTCAACTAATGAAAAACTGTTTTTT. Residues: CASSPRTGESTNEKLFF.

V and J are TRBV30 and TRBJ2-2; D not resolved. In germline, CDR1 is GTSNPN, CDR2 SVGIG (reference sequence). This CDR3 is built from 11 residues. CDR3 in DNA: TGTGCTATCACCCAGGCCGGGGAGCTGTTTTTT. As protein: CAITQAGELFF.

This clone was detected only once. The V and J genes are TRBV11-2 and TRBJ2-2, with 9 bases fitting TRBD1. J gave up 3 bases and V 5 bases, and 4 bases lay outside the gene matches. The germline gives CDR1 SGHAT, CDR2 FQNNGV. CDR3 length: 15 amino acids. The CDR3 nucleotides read TGTGCCAGCAGCCACCGGGACAGGGACACCGGGGAGCTGTTTTTT. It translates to CASSHRDRDTGELFF.